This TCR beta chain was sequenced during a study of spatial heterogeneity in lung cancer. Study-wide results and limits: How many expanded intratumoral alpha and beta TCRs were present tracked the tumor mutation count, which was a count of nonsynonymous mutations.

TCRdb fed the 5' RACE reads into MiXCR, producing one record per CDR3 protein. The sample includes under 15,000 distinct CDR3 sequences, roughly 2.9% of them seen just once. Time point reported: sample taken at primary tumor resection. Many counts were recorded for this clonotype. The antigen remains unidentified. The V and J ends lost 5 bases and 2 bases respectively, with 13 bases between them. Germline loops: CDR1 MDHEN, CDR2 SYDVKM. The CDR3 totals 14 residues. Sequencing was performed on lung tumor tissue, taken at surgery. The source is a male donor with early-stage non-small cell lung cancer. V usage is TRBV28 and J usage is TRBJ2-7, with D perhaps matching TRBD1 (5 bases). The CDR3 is CASSIPRAPYEQYF. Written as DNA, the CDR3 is TGTGCCAGCAGTATTCCCAGGGCCCCCTACGAGCAGTACTTC.